This section outlines one TCR beta chain sequence together with its context. Sequenced by immunoSEQ multiplex PCR; TCRdb stores in-frame clones only, minus some. The sample includes about 200,000 clones, roughly 89% of them seen just once. The data belong to a study of blood T cell repertoires in COVID-19. Looking at the study overall: Collection of acute and convalescent COVID-19 samples took place in the United States, Italy and Spain.

V was pared by 2 bases and J by 6 bases, with 11 bases of the junction left unmatched. From germline, CDR1 is SGHTS and CDR2 YDEGEE. The CDR3 has 16 amino acids. Sequences were obtained from peripheral blood. The origin of this receptor is a man aged 25 to 45 who had recovered from COVID-19. The chain combines TRBV5-8 with TRBJ1-5, with 7 bases that match TRBD1. The CDR3 nucleotides read TGTGCCAGCAGCTTCTGGAGTACAGGGGCTGGTCAGCCCCAGCATTTT. Its protein is CASSFWSTGAGQPQHF.